A single sample is the source of the 15 T cell receptor beta chains below, sequenced in a study of CD8+ T cells in alopecia areata. The sequencing template was cDNA reverse transcribed from extracted RNA. The repertoire was sequenced with immunoSEQ multiplex PCR; TCRdb's copy has only in-frame clones and lacks some. The repertoire holds about 210,000 clones, with about three fifths as singletons. The treatment: oral pan-JAK inhibitor, 5-10 mg twice daily. The material sequenced was CD4+ T cells sorted from blood, taken at week 4, from a patient treated with tofacitinib. These receptors were obtained from a human donor with alopecia areata.

In its sample, this clone was seen a few times. The chain recombines TRBV6-5 with TRBJ1-4; TRBD1 is a possible D gene (5 bases). The CDR3 runs to 15 residues. The V and J ends lost 5 bases and 8 bases respectively, with 18 bases between them. The germline V gene encodes CDR1 MNHEY and CDR2 SVGAGI. This CDR3 reads CASSGGTPVYEKLFF. As DNA, the CDR3 is TGTGCCAGCAGTGGCGGGACGCCCGTCTACGAAAAACTGTTTTTT.

This clone was recorded a few times. J is TRBJ2-5 and V is TRBV5-4; D is unclear. V lost 4 bases and J lost 4, with 17 bases in between. The CDR3 has 15 residues. CDR1 is SGHNT, CDR2 YYREEE, per germline (reference sequence). Here the CDR3 DNA reads TGTGCCAGCAGCCGTAACCCAGATTCCCCAGAGACCCAGTACTTC. Its protein product is CASSRNPDSPETQYF. Combining the CDR3 with reference TRBV5-4 and TRBJ2-5 gives the whole variable domain ETGVTQSPTHLIKTRGQQVTLRCSSQSGHNTVSWYQQALGQGPQFIFQYYREEENGRGNFPPRFSGLQFPNYSSELNVNALELDDSALYLCASSRNPDSPETQYFGPGTRLLVL.

The V and J genes are TRBV19 and TRBJ2-3, with D unresolved. The CDR3 loop spans 14 amino acids. Germline V gene lookup returns CDR1 LNHDA and CDR2 SQIVND (reference sequence). The V and J ends lost 5 bases and 2 bases respectively, with 11 bases between them. CDR3 sequence reads: CASSPTRTTDTQYF. In nucleotides, the CDR3 is TGTGCCAGTAGTCCGACCAGGACCACAGATACGCAGTATTTT.

The chain uses TRBV4-3 and TRBJ1-1; TRBD1 matches at 10 bases. CDR3 length: 17 residues. With 0 bases clipped from V and 2 bases from J, the junction kept 6 bases outside the gene matches. Germline V gives CDR1 LGHNA, CDR2 YSLEER. CDR3 sequence: CASSQDTTGGINTEAFF. The CDR3 DNA follows: TGCGCCAGCAGCCAAGATACGACAGGGGGCATAAACACTGAAGCTTTCTTT.

V usage is TRBV27 and J usage is TRBJ2-5, with a tentative D call TRBD2 (6 bases). This CDR3 is built from 15 residues. Trimming pared 6 bases from V and 9 bases from J, leaving 23 bases between. CDR1 and CDR2 (germline): MNHEY, SMNVEV (reference sequence). CDR3 amino acids: CASSPGTAPKLAQYF. The CDR3 DNA sequence: TGTGCCAGCAGCCCCGGGACTGCTCCTAAGTTGGCCCAGTACTTC.

The rearrangement uses TRBV30 and TRBJ2-3; 7 nucleotides align to TRBD2. Germline V gene lookup returns CDR1 GTSNPN and CDR2 SVGIG (reference sequence). The CDR3 loop spans 17 amino acids. J gave up 0 bases and V 3 bases, and 12 bases lay outside the gene matches. The CDR3 is CAWRKRGPRLSTDTQYF. CDR3 sequence (DNA): TGTGCCTGGAGAAAGCGGGGACCCCGACTTAGCACAGATACGCAGTATTTT.

This clone was picked up a small number of times. The chain links TRBV29-1 to TRBJ1-2; 7 bases match TRBD1. This CDR3 contains 12 residues. The V segment lost 4 bases and the J segment 4 bases; nucleotides outside the gene matches: 3. Germline V gene lookup returns CDR1 SQVTM and CDR2 ANQGSEA. CDR3 amino acids: CSVGRQGYGYTF. CDR3 nucleotide sequence: TGCAGCGTTGGAAGACAGGGCTATGGCTACACCTTC.

This clone is a singleton in its sample. In DNA, the CDR3 is TGTGCCAGCAGCCCTACCGGGACCCGCGGTGAGACCCAGTACTTC. It codes for CASSPTGTRGETQYF. J is TRBJ2-5 and V is TRBV9; possibly TRBD1 or TRBD2 for D (5 bases each). Trimming cost V 4 bases and J 5 bases, with 18 bases left between them. The CDR3 is 15 residues long. From germline, CDR1 is SGDLS and CDR2 YYNGEE.

The chain joins TRBV30 to TRBJ1-2; tentative D call: TRBD1 (5 bases). The CDR3 loop spans 13 amino acids. V dropped 0 bases and J dropped 8 bases, with 13 bases sitting between them. The germline gives CDR1 GTSNPN, CDR2 SVGIG (reference sequence). The CDR3 loop reads CAWSVRTLGGYTF. The CDR3 nucleotides read TGTGCCTGGAGTGTACGGACACTCGGGGGCTACACCTTC.

This chain connects TRBV30 to TRBJ1-1; the D gene is possibly TRBD1 (6 bases). CDR1 GTSNPN and CDR2 SVGIG come from the germline V gene (reference sequence). Trimming cost V 4 bases and J 7 bases, with 13 bases left between them. This CDR3 has 12 amino acids. The CDR3 loop reads CAWIGGGHEAFF. The CDR3 coding sequence is TGTGCCTGGATAGGCGGGGGCCATGAAGCTTTCTTT.

This clone was seen more than once but under ten times. V usage is TRBV18 and J usage is TRBJ2-7; the D call may be TRBD1 or TRBD2 (5 bases each). The CDR3 covers 16 residues. V dropped 0 bases and J dropped 3 bases, with 15 bases sitting between them. From germline, CDR1 is KGHSH and CDR2 LQKENI. The CDR3 DNA sequence: TGTGCCAGCTCACCACCGGGGACGGAGGTGCTCTACGAGCAGTACTTC. Protein sequence: CASSPPGTEVLYEQYF.

The sample holds a few counts of this clone. The chain recombines TRBV6-5 with TRBJ1-2; possibly TRBD1 for D (5 bases). The V end was cut by 0 bases, the J end by 8 bases, with 10 bases between. The CDR3 consists of 13 residues. Germline loops: CDR1 MNHEY, CDR2 SVGAGI. This chain's CDR3 is CASSYSGETGYTF. Written as DNA, the CDR3 is TGTGCCAGCAGTTACTCGGGGGAAACCGGCTACACCTTC.

The rearrangement uses TRBV5-1 and TRBJ2-2; D remains ambiguous. From germline, CDR1 is SGHRS and CDR2 YFSETQ. With 7 bases removed from V and 0 bases from J, the gap between germline ends came to 10 bases. CDR3 length: 14 residues. CDR3 in amino acids: CASRQDANTGELFF. For the CDR3, the DNA is TGCGCCAGCCGTCAGGACGCGAACACCGGGGAGCTGTTTTTT.

The chain is built from TRBV23-1 and TRBJ1-5; D unclear. TRBV23-1 is sorted into the ORF group, with uncertain function. The V end was cut by 2 bases, the J end by 0 bases, with 11 bases between. This CDR3 has 16 amino acids. In nucleotides, the CDR3 is TGCGCCAGCAGTCAAGGTTTCAAGTATAGCAATCAGCCCCAGCATTTT. Translating gives CASSQGFKYSNQPQHF.

This chain joins TRBV9 and TRBJ1-6, with TRBD1 as a possible D gene (5 bases). CDR3 length: 14 amino acids. The V end lost 1 base, the J end lost 4 bases, and 6 bases lay between the germline ends. Germline CDR1 is SGDLS and CDR2 is YYNGEE. CDR3 in DNA: TGTGCCAGCAGCGTACAGGGTTATAATTCACCCCTCCACTTT. As protein: CASSVQGYNSPLHF.